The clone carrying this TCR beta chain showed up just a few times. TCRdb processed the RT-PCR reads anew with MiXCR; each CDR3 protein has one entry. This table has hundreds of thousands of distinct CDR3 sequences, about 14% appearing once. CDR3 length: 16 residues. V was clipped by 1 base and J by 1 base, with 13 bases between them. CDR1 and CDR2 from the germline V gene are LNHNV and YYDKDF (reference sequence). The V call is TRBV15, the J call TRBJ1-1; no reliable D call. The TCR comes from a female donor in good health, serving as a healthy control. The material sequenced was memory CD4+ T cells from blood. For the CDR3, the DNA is TGTGCCACCAGCAGAGGTGGCAGCAGCACGAACACTGAAGCTTTCTTT. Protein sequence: CATSRGGSSTNTEAFF.